This T cell receptor (beta chain) stems from a study of response to subunit inactivated influenza vaccine. General observations from the study: That few new T cells are recruited by each seasonal influenza vaccination was the authors' suggestion.

This clonotype appeared many times. Its antigen is undetermined. This CDR3 has 15 amino acids. The V end lost 3 bases, the J end lost 0 bases, and 10 bases lay between the germline ends. In germline, CDR1 is SGHRS, CDR2 YFSETQ. Using its own MiXCR run on the RT-PCR reads, TCRdb lists one record per CDR3 protein. The repertoire includes roughly 570,000 distinct CDR3 sequences, under 15% of them detected once, and around 12% sits in the top ten. The sample here was PBMCs from blood, taken 45 days after vaccination. The V call is TRBV5-1, the J call TRBJ2-1, with D possibly TRBD1 on 6 matching bases. This clonotype was obtained from a man aged 45-65 years who received an inactivated influenza vaccine. CDR3 amino acids: CASSYSGDSYNEQFF. CDR3 coding DNA: TGCGCCAGCAGCTACTCAGGGGACTCCTACAATGAGCAGTTCTTC.